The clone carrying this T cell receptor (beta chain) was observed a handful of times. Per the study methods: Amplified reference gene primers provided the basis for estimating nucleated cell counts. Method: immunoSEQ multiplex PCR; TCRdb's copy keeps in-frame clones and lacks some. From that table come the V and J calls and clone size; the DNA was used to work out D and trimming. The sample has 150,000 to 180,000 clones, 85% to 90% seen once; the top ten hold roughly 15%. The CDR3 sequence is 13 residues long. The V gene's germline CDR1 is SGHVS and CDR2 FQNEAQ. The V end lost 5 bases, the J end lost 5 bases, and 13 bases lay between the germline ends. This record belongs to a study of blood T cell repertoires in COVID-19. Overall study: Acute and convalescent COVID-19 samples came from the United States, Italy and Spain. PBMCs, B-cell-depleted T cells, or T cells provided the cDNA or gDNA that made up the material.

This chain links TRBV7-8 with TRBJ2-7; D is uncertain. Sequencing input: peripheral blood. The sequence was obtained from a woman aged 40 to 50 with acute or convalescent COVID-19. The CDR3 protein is CASSPRLPHEQYF. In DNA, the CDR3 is TGTGCCAGCAGCCCTAGACTCCCCCACGAGCAGTACTTC. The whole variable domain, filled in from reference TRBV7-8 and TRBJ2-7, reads GAGVSQSPRYKVAKRGQDVALRCDPISGHVSLFWYQQALGQGPEFLTYFQNEAQLDKSGLPSDRFFAERPEGSVSTLKIQRTQQEDSAVYLCASSPRLPHEQYFGPGTRLTVT.